Shown below are 5 T cell receptor beta chains from a single sample sequenced in a study of cytomegalovirus exposure and HLA in healthy donors. The repertoire was sequenced with immunoSEQ multiplex PCR; TCRdb's copy has only in-frame clones and lacks some. The sample carries approximately 190,000 clones, around 84% recorded once. The sample consisted of PBMCs. Source of these receptors: a man younger than 35 in good health and CMV-seropositive.

The rearrangement joins TRBV6-4 to TRBJ1-2; D uncertain. V was pared by 0 bases and J by 4 bases, with 6 bases between. Germline V CDR1 and CDR2: MRHNA, SNTAGT. The CDR3 length is 13 residues. Written as DNA, the CDR3 is TGTGCCAGCAGTGACTCGCCAGGCTATGGCTACACCTTC. Translation gives CASSDSPGYGYTF.

This chain uses TRBV9 with TRBJ2-2; 8 bases align to TRBD2. The CDR3 covers 15 residues. Germline assignment: CDR1 SGDLS and CDR2 YYNGEE. V lost 4 bases and J lost 4; bases outside the gene matches: 6. CDR3 bases: TGTGCCAGCAGCTCTCGTAGCGGGACCACCGGGGAGCTGTTTTTT. It encodes CASSSRSGTTGELFF. Complete variable domain (other parts from reference TRBV9 and TRBJ2-2): DSGVTQTPKHLITATGQRVTLRCSPRSGDLSVYWYQQSLDQGLQFLIQYYNGEERAKGNILERFSAQQFPDLHSELNLSSLELGDSALYFCASSSRSGTTGELFFGEGSRLTVL.

CDR3 sequence reads: CASSELYEQYF. The CDR3 DNA reads TGTGCCAGCAGTGAACTCTACGAGCAGTACTTC. The rearrangement joins TRBV2 to TRBJ2-7; D remains ambiguous. This CDR3 spans 11 amino acids. CDR1 is SNHLY, CDR2 FYNNEI, per germline. Trimming removed 2 bases from V and 3 bases from J, with 2 bases in between.

This clone has more than one count but fewer than ten. CDR3 sequence (DNA): TGTGCCAGCAGCGTAGGCGAGGGACAGACCTACGAGCAGTACTTC. It translates to CASSVGEGQTYEQYF. V gene TRBV9 combines with J gene TRBJ2-7; 7 bases fit TRBD1. The CDR3 spans 15 residues. V was clipped by 0 bases and J by 2 bases; unmatched bases: 5. Germline V gives CDR1 SGDLS, CDR2 YYNGEE.

CDR3: CASSGTGDNYGYTF. DNA for the CDR3: TGTGCCAGCAGCGGGACAGGAGATAACTATGGCTACACCTTC. V and J are TRBV7-8 and TRBJ1-2, with 8 bases that match TRBD1. This CDR3 is 14 amino acids long. J lost 1 base, V lost 5 bases, and 3 bases had no gene match. CDR1 is SGHVS, CDR2 FQNEAQ, per germline. The whole variable domain, remainder taken from reference TRBV7-8 and TRBJ1-2, is GAGVSQSPRYKVAKRGQDVALRCDPISGHVSLFWYQQALGQGPEFLTYFQNEAQLDKSGLPSDRFFAERPEGSVSTLKIQRTQQEDSAVYLCASSGTGDNYGYTFGSGTRLTVV.